The 11 T cell receptor beta chains in this list originate from one sample, sequenced in a study of blood T cell repertoires in COVID-19. Assay: immunoSEQ multiplex PCR; the TCRdb copy retains only in-frame clones and omits some. The sample records some 180,000 clones, 80% to 95% being singletons. The sequenced sample consisted of peripheral blood. Source of these receptors: a man aged 50 or older with acute or convalescent COVID-19.

This rearrangement joins TRBV3-1 (or the pseudogene TRBV3-2) to TRBJ1-3, with unresolved D. From germline, CDR1 is LGHDT and CDR2 YNNKEL (reference sequence). The CDR3 consists of 15 residues. V shed 1 base and J shed 2 bases, with 9 bases lying between them. CDR3 bases: TGTGCCAGCAGCCAAGTCGCGGGAACTGGAAACACCATATATTTT. Its translation: CASSQVAGTGNTIYF.

In its sample, this clone was seen once. The V gene is TRBV6-5, the J gene TRBJ1-2; 9 bases are a match to TRBD1. Germline assignment: CDR1 MNHEY and CDR2 SVGAGI. The V gene end was trimmed by 5 bases and the J gene end by 7 bases; junction bases not matched to a gene: 5. The CDR3 loop spans 13 amino acids. The CDR3 DNA sequence: TGTGCCAGCAGTACCGGACAGGGGTTTGGCTACACCTTC. Its translation: CASSTGQGFGYTF.

This chain uses TRBV9 with TRBJ2-1; TRBD2 agrees at 10 bases. The CDR3 extends over 15 amino acids. The junction had 8 bases not matched to a gene; V was cut back by 7 bases and J by 4 bases. The germline gives CDR1 SGDLS, CDR2 YYNGEE. The CDR3, as DNA: TGTGCCAGCGGTCCCCCTAGCGGGGGATACAATGAGCAGTTCTTC. Residues: CASGPPSGGYNEQFF.

The chain uses TRBV20-1 and TRBJ2-1; 7 nucleotides match TRBD2. Per germline, CDR1 DFQATT and CDR2 SNEGSKA (reference sequence). The CDR3 covers 14 residues. J was trimmed by 7 bases and V by 3 bases; bases with no gene match: 9. The DNA for the CDR3 is TGCAGTGCTAGTGGCGGCGGGAGTTTAAATGAGCAGTTCTTC. Its protein product is CSASGGGSLNEQFF.

This clone occurred a few times. The chain recombines TRBV2 with TRBJ1-3; perhaps TRBD1 as D (5 bases). The CDR3 runs 14 residues. From germline, CDR1 is SNHLY and CDR2 FYNNEI. V lost 4 bases, J lost 0 bases, and 7 bases lay in between. CDR3 nucleotide sequence: TGTGCCAGCAGTGTAAGGGGCTCTGGAAACACCATATATTTT. Its translation is CASSVRGSGNTIYF.

This chain links TRBV27 with TRBJ2-7; 14 bases map to TRBD2. CDR1 is MNHEY, CDR2 SMNVEV, per germline (reference sequence). This CDR3 is 15 amino acids long. Germline trimming cut 6 bases from V and 5 bases from J; bases unmatched to any gene: 6. CDR3 sequence (DNA): TGTGCCAGCAGCCACGGGACTAGCGGGAGAAACGAGCAGTACTTC. This gives the protein CASSHGTSGRNEQYF.

V and J are TRBV28 and TRBJ1-6; D is uncertain. The CDR3 sequence is 16 residues long. V was cut by 2 bases and J by 0 bases, with 8 bases left in between. The germline CDR1 and CDR2 sequences are MDHEN and SYDVKM. The CDR3 loop reads CASSLARSSYNSPLHF. In nucleotides, the CDR3 is TGTGCCAGCAGTTTAGCTCGTAGCTCCTATAATTCACCCCTCCACTTT.

The chain joins TRBV5-1 to TRBJ1-5, with D unclear. V lost 0 bases and J lost 7, with 11 bases in between. Germline CDR1 and CDR2: SGHRS and YFSETQ. This CDR3 region has 14 residues. The CDR3: CASSLDPNYQPQHF. CDR3 nucleotide sequence: TGCGCCAGCAGCTTGGACCCAAACTACCAGCCCCAGCATTTT.

The chain recombines TRBV6-5 with TRBJ1-3; D might be TRBD1 (6 bases). Trimming removed 6 bases from V and 0 bases from J, with 12 bases in between. The CDR3 has 15 amino acids. The germline V gene has CDR1 MNHEY and CDR2 SVGAGI. The CDR3 spells CASSRGQSSGNTIYF. The CDR3 DNA follows: TGTGCCAGCAGCCGTGGACAGTCCTCTGGAAACACCATATATTTT.

This clone was detected once. The V gene is TRBV28, the J gene TRBJ1-4; the match to TRBD1 covers 9 bases. V gave up 7 bases and J gave up 8 bases; unmatched junction bases: 11. Germline lookup yields CDR1 MDHEN and CDR2 SYDVKM. This CDR3 has 15 residues. The CDR3 sequence is CASNVLTGGEEKLFF. The CDR3 DNA sequence: TGTGCCAGCAATGTCCTGACAGGGGGAGAGGAAAAACTGTTTTTT. Using reference TRBV28 and TRBJ1-4 for the parts outside the CDR3, the full variable domain is DVKVTQSSRYLVKRTGEKVFLECVQDMDHENMFWYRQDPGLGLRLIYFSYDVKMKEKGDIPEGYSVSREKKERFSLILESASTNQTSMYLCASNVLTGGEEKLFFGSGTQLSVL.

About this clone: The sample holds other DNA sequences that translate to the same CDR3. This chain joins TRBV27 and TRBJ1-1; 8 nucleotides line up with TRBD1. The V gene end was trimmed by 2 bases and the J gene end by 0 bases; junction bases not matched to a gene: 2. Germline V lookup: CDR1 MNHEY, CDR2 SMNVEV (reference sequence). This CDR3 has 15 amino acids. The CDR3 spells CASSLTGGMNTEAFF. DNA for the CDR3: TGTGCCAGCAGTTTAACAGGGGGAATGAACACTGAAGCTTTCTTT.